The T cell receptor beta chain under discussion was sequenced for a study of blood T cell repertoires in COVID-19 (dated by TCRdb to between 2020 and 2021). In terms of the full investigation: The collaborator samples originated in the United States, Italy and Spain and spanned the acute and convalescent phases of COVID-19. Nearly every sample came with metadata listing a de-identified subject ID, COVID-19 status, age in years and sex. Subjects who had been exposed to COVID-19, were actively infected with it, or had recovered from it provided the deeply sampled blood TCRbeta repertoires that made up the dataset. The samples were drawn from two sources: the first 160 participants of the ongoing ImmuneRACE study, and 1,000 to 1,500 subjects contributed by 6 global collaborators. The prospective study material was composed of cDNA or gDNA derived from T cells, B-cell-depleted T cells, or PBMCs. A freely available public database, intended as a resource for researchers studying the immune response to SARS-CoV-2, is where the repertoires were released. Where available, HLA class I and class II types were taken from metadata supplied by the sample provider and were not determined by assay-based typing.

The immunoSEQ Assay, a bias-controlled multiplex PCR, was used to amplify TCRbeta CDR3 regions from genomic DNA. In the authors' own workflow: The number of nucleated cells in each sample was estimated from the amplification of reference gene primers within the assay. Sequence reads were collapsed and filtered to measure the absolute abundance of every unique TCRbeta CDR3 rearrangement. Productive Simpson clonality was computed per sample as the square root of Simpson's diversity index over productive rearrangements. TCRdb stores this immuneACCESS table with in-frame sequences only. Part of the clones is absent; in the studies checked, under half of the shortfall reflects unresolved V genes, and no reason is known for the rest. Clonal size and the V and J genes are those of that table, whereas D and trimming came from the DNA. Counted in this sample were around 180,000 clones; approximately 85% of them appeared once. Jointly, the top ten make up over 2.5% of the sample.

With regard to this clone: Its antigen is still unknown. No base qualities exist here, and no much larger clone lies one base off it.

Each collaborating institution followed its own protocols to collect whole blood in K2EDTA tubes. For TCRbeta analysis, collaborators shipped samples in one of three forms: frozen whole blood, isolated PBMCs, or DNA extracted from either of those sample types. Beyond this particular receptor, the publication reports: The quantity of clinical and demographic metadata differed by source and by participant and was supplied without curation.

The germline V gene (reference sequence) provides CDR1 GTSNPN and CDR2 SVGIG. Trimming removed 7 bases from V and 3 bases from J, leaving 15 bases between the germline ends. From the cysteine up to the phenylalanine, the CDR3 has a length of 13 residues. The read is trimmed to its CDR3 DNA, 39 bases read in frame from base 1. Sequencing input: peripheral blood. The chain links TRBV30 with TRBJ2-5, and TRBD1 may be the D gene, going by 5 matching bases. This clonotype was obtained from a man in his sixties with acute or convalescent COVID-19. The DNA sequence is given as TGTGCCTCCTCTATCAGGGTGAAAGAGACCCAGTACTTC. This encodes CASSIRVKETQYF.